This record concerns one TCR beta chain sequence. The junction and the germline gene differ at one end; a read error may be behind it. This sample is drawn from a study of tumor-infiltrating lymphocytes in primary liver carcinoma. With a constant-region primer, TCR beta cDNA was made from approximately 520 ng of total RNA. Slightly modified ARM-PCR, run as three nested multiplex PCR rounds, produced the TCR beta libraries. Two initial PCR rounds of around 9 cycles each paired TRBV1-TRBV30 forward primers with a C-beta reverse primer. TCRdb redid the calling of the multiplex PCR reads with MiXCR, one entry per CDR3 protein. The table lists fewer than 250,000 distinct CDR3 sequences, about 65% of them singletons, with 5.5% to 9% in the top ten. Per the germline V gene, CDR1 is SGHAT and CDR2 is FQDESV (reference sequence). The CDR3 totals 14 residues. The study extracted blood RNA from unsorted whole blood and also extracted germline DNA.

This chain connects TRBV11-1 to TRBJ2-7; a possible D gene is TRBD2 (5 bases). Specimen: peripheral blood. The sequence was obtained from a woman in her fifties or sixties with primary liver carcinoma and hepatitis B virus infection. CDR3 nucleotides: TGTGCCTGCAGCTTCAGTGGGAGCAACTGCGAGCAGTACTTC. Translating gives CACSFSGSNCEQYF. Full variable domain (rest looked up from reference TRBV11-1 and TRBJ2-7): EAEVAQSPRYKITEKSQAVAFWCDPISGHATLYWYRQILGQGPELLVQFQDESVVDDSQLPKDRFSAERLKGVDSTLKIQPAELGDSAMYLCACSFSGSNCEQYFGPGTRLTVT.